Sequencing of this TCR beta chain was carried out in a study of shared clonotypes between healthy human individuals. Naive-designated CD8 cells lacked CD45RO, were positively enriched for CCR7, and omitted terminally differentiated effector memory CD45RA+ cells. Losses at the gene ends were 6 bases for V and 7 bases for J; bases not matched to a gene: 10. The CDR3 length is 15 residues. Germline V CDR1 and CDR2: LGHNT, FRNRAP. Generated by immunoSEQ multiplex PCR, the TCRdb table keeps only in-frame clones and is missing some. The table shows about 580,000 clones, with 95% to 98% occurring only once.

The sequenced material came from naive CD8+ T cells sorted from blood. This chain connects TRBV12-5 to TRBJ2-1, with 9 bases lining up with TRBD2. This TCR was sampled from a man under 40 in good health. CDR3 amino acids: CASGLGVAGVNEQFF. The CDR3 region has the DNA TGTGCTAGTGGCCTGGGGGTAGCGGGAGTTAATGAGCAGTTCTTC.